The 27 T cell receptor beta chains below come from one sample, sequenced in a study of T cells after yellow fever vaccination. One entry per CDR3 protein, called by TCRdb with MiXCR from the 5' RACE reads. The table lists about 120,000 distinct CDR3 sequences, around 9.8% of them singletons. The specimen comprised CD8+ T cells sorted from PBMCs, sampled on the day of the yellow fever booster vaccination. These receptors were taken from a young man who received the YFV17D yellow fever vaccine.

The rearrangement uses TRBV20-1 and TRBJ2-5, with TRBD2 matching 8 bases. V lost 2 bases to trimming and J lost 9 bases; unmatched junction nucleotides: 14. From germline, CDR1 is DFQATT and CDR2 SNEGSKA (reference sequence). The CDR3 length is 15 residues. Written as DNA, the CDR3 is TGCAGTGCTAGATCAGGGCTAGCGGGTCATCCGTCCCAGTACTTC. Protein sequence: CSARSGLAGHPSQYF.

This clonotype has only a few counts. For the CDR3, the DNA is TGTGCCAGCAGCTTCGACAGCTCCTACGAGCAGTACGTC. It translates to CASSFDSSYEQYV. V is TRBV5-4 and J is TRBJ2-7; D possibly corresponds to TRBD1 (5 bases). Trimming stripped 2 bases from V and 0 bases from J, with 6 bases between. In germline, CDR1 is SGHNT, CDR2 YYREEE (reference sequence). This CDR3 contains 13 residues.

This clonotype was counted only a few times. This chain joins TRBV4-2 and TRBJ2-3, with 11 bases aligning to TRBD2. Germline loops: CDR1 LGHNA, CDR2 YNFKEQ. Trimming removed 2 bases from V and 5 bases from J; junction bases left unmatched: 6. The CDR3 length is 16 residues. The chain's CDR3 is CASSQYSGGAGDTQYF. CDR3 coding DNA: TGTGCCAGCAGCCAATATAGCGGGGGGGCCGGAGATACGCAGTATTTT.

This clonotype was seen more than once but under ten times. The V call is TRBV20-1, the J call TRBJ2-7; the D is unclear. The CDR3 has 12 residues. V lost 0 bases to trimming and J lost 5 bases, with 8 bases between them. From germline, CDR1 is DFQATT and CDR2 SNEGSKA (reference sequence). CDR3 bases: TGCAGTGCTAGAGATTTGGGAAACGAGCAGTACGTC. Amino acids: CSARDLGNEQYV.

The sample holds a few counts of this clonotype. This rearrangement joins TRBV6-6 to TRBJ2-3; D not resolved. CDR1 and CDR2 (germline): MNHNY, SVGAGI (reference sequence). With 5 bases removed from V and 6 bases from J, the gap between germline ends came to 9 bases. CDR3 size: 12 residues. The CDR3 DNA is TGTGCCAGCAGTAGCCTAGACGATACGCAGTATTTT. Encoded protein: CASSSLDDTQYF.

J is TRBJ2-3 and V is TRBV3-1, with TRBD2 identical over 11 bases. V was clipped by 4 bases and J by 2 bases; unmatched bases: 5. The CDR3 sequence is 16 residues long. Germline loops: CDR1 LGHDT, CDR2 YNNKEL (reference sequence). The CDR3 DNA is TGTGCCAGCAGCCCGACTAGCGGGGAACCCACAGATACGCAGTATTTT. This sequence encodes CASSPTSGEPTDTQYF.

The V gene is TRBV6-1, the J gene TRBJ2-1; 8 nucleotides line up with TRBD1. Germline assignment: CDR1 MNHNS and CDR2 SASEGT. The CDR3 runs 16 residues. V lost 4 bases, J lost 7 bases, and 12 bases stayed unmatched. The CDR3 DNA follows: TGTGCCAGCAGTGGGAGGGACAGGCCAAATAGGAATGAGCAGTTCTTC. Its protein is CASSGRDRPNRNEQFF.

This sequence joins TRBV4-2 and TRBJ1-6; 8 positions agree with TRBD1. V shed 0 bases and J 9 bases; nucleotides not matched to a gene: 7. Germline CDR1 LGHNA, CDR2 YNFKEQ. The CDR3 extends over 16 amino acids. CDR3 loop: CASSQDLGQESSPLHF. In DNA form, the CDR3 reads TGTGCCAGCAGCCAAGATCTGGGACAGGAGAGTTCACCCCTCCACTTT.

The table lists this clonotype with a few counts. The chain joins TRBV7-9 to TRBJ1-2, with a tentative D call TRBD1 (5 bases). The CDR3 has 14 residues. Germline CDR1 is SEHNR and CDR2 is FQNEAQ (reference sequence). The ends were cut back, 1 base at V and 3 bases at J, with 9 bases in the middle. This CDR3 reads CASSLVGTDYGYTF. CDR3 sequence (DNA): TGTGCCAGCAGCTTAGTTGGGACGGACTATGGCTACACCTTC.

There are many counts of this clonotype. The chain joins TRBV11-2 to TRBJ2-7, with D perhaps being TRBD1 or TRBD2 (5 bases each). The CDR3 is made up of 13 amino acids. Trimming took 3 bases from V and 3 from J, leaving 9 bases between them. CDR1 and CDR2 from the germline V gene are SGHAT and FQNNGV. DNA for the CDR3: TGTGCCAGCAGCTTTAGTGGGGGCTACGAGCAGTACTTC. This gives the protein CASSFSGGYEQYF.

This clonotype was seen only a few times. The chain is built from TRBV4-1 and TRBJ2-1; D is possibly TRBD2 (5 bases). Germline assignment: CDR1 MGHRA and CDR2 YSYEKL. CDR3 length: 15 amino acids. Deletions cut 1 base from V and 4 bases from J, with 11 bases between. CDR3 residues: CASSQASGGYNEQFF. DNA for the CDR3: TGCGCCAGCAGCCAAGCCTCGGGCGGGTACAATGAGCAGTTCTTC.

The rearrangement uses TRBV25-1 and TRBJ2-2; D remains ambiguous. The CDR3 spans 13 residues. V lost 3 bases to trimming and J lost 7 bases, with 9 bases between them. CDR1 and CDR2 from the germline V gene are MGHDK and SYGVNS. CDR3 in DNA: TGTGCCAGCAGTGACTGGCTGGACGGGGAGCTGTTTTTT. This translates into CASSDWLDGELFF.

The chain joins TRBV7-3 to TRBJ2-5; D is possibly TRBD2 (6 bases). The CDR3 totals 14 residues. The V end lost 1 base, the J end lost 4 bases, and 10 bases lay between the germline ends. CDR1 and CDR2 (germline): SGHTA, FQGTGA. Here the CDR3 DNA reads TGTGCCAGCAGCTTAATTGGGGGAGGAGAGACCCAGTACTTC. Translated: CASSLIGGGETQYF. The whole variable domain, remainder taken from reference TRBV7-3 and TRBJ2-5, is GAGVSQTPSNKVTEKGKYVELRCDPISGHTALYWYRQSLGQGPEFLIYFQGTGAADDSGLPNDRFFAVRPEGSVSTLKIQRTERGDSAVYLCASSLIGGGETQYFGPGTRLLVL.

The chain uses TRBV5-1 and TRBJ2-1, with D uncertain. This CDR3 is 12 amino acids long. V was pared by 2 bases and J by 9 bases, with 9 bases between. Germline V gene lookup returns CDR1 SGHRS and CDR2 YFSETQ. CDR3 sequence reads: CASSFYGPEQFF. The CDR3 nucleotides are TGCGCCAGCAGCTTTTATGGGCCTGAGCAGTTCTTC.

This sequence joins TRBV10-3 and TRBJ2-7, with 12 bases identical to TRBD2. CDR1 and CDR2 from the germline V gene are ENHRY and SYGVKD. J lost 3 bases, V lost 8 bases, and 8 bases had no gene match. The CDR3 loop spans 15 amino acids. CDR3 sequence reads: CAIGPPSGGGYEQYF. CDR3 nucleotides: TGTGCCATCGGGCCCCCTAGCGGGGGGGGCTACGAGCAGTACTTC.

The chain uses TRBV21-1 and TRBJ2-7; the tabulated D call, TRBD1, remains unverified against the DNA. TRBV21-1 is a documented pseudogene. This CDR3 contains 14 residues. The CDR3, as DNA: TGTGCCAGCAGCAAACCCGGACAGAACTACGAGCAGTACGTC. The encoded protein is CASSKPGQNYEQYV.

This clonotype was detected only a few times. The V call is TRBV5-4, the J call TRBJ2-7, with D possibly TRBD1 on 5 matching bases. The CDR3 contains 14 residues. Germline V gene data show CDR1 as SGHNT and CDR2 as YYREEE (reference sequence). V lost 4 bases and J lost 3, with 14 bases in between. The CDR3 loop reads CASSRIDQGYEQYF. In nucleotides, the CDR3 is TGTGCCAGCAGCCGGATTGATCAGGGCTACGAGCAGTACTTC.

The chain combines TRBV13 with TRBJ1-6; weak D call: TRBD1 (5 bases). In germline, CDR1 is PRHDT, CDR2 FYEKMQ (reference sequence). This CDR3 is built from 15 residues. The V end was cut by 6 bases, the J end by 4 bases, with 13 bases between. CDR3 loop: CASSSRGDYNSPLHF. CDR3 DNA: TGTGCCAGCAGTTCGCGAGGGGATTATAATTCACCCCTCCACTTT.

This rearrangement joins TRBV7-6 to TRBJ2-1; 11 positions match TRBD1. Germline trimming cut 5 bases from V and 4 bases from J; bases unmatched to any gene: 4. The germline CDR1 and CDR2 sequences are SGHVS and FNYEAQ. CDR3 length: 15 amino acids. CDR3 sequence (DNA): TGTGCCAGCAGCCAGGGACAGGGGGGGTACAATGAGCAGTTCTTC. It codes for CASSQGQGGYNEQFF.

This clonotype was counted at least ten times. The chain employs TRBV11-2 and TRBJ2-1; D unclear. Germline-derived CDR1 and CDR2 are SGHAT and FQNNGV. The length of the CDR3 is 12 residues. Trimming shortened V by 5 bases and J by 10 bases, and 12 bases separated the two germline ends. The CDR3, as DNA: TGTGCCAGCAGCGGAGAAAATTTAGAGCAGTTCTTC. It is translated as CASSGENLEQFF.

The chain carries TRBV6-2 or TRBV6-3 and TRBJ1-1; 11 bases match TRBD1. Per germline, CDR1 MNHEY and CDR2 SVGEGT. The CDR3 has 17 amino acids. V lost 4 bases and J lost 0; bases outside the gene matches: 7. The CDR3 loop reads CASSFPGQGDLNTEAFF. CDR3 DNA sequence: TGTGCCAGCAGTTTCCCGGGACAGGGGGACCTGAACACTGAAGCTTTCTTT.

V is TRBV7-9 and J is TRBJ1-2; D ambiguous. Trimming removed 5 bases at V and 8 bases at J, with 6 bases between. The CDR3 contains 10 residues. The V gene's germline CDR1 is SEHNR and CDR2 FQNEAQ (reference sequence). In DNA form, the CDR3 reads TGTGCCAGCAGCCCCCGGGGCTACACCTTC. It encodes CASSPRGYTF. The full variable domain, with the rest looked up from reference TRBV7-9 and TRBJ1-2, is DTGVSQNPRHKITKRGQNVTFRCDPISEHNRLYWYRQTLGQGPEFLTYFQNEAQLEKSRLLSDRFSAERPKGSFSTLEIQRTEQGDSAMYLCASSPRGYTFGSGTRLTVV.

This sequence joins TRBV4-1 and TRBJ1-1, with TRBD1 matching 10 bases. V was clipped by 0 bases and J by 10 bases; unmatched bases: 8. The CDR3 runs 15 residues. Per the germline V gene, CDR1 is MGHRA and CDR2 is YSYEKL. The CDR3 loop reads CASSQDIGTGEGAFF. DNA for the CDR3: TGCGCCAGCAGCCAAGATATCGGGACAGGGGAAGGAGCTTTCTTT.

This clonotype was seen only a few times. The rearrangement links TRBV4-2 to TRBJ1-5, with 7 bases aligning to TRBD1. This CDR3 is built from 16 residues. Germline V CDR1 and CDR2: LGHNA, YNFKEQ. With V trimmed by 0 bases and J by 13 bases, 15 bases remained unmatched. The CDR3 reads CASSQEARQGQTGQHF. CDR3 sequence (DNA): TGTGCCAGCAGCCAAGAAGCTCGACAGGGACAAACAGGGCAGCATTTT.

This rearrangement joins TRBV20-1 to TRBJ1-5; 11 bases line up with TRBD1. Germline CDR1 and CDR2: DFQATT and SNEGSKA (reference sequence). The CDR3 is 16 residues long. V was pared by 3 bases and J by 5 bases, with 9 bases of the junction left unmatched. CDR3 coding DNA: TGCAGTGCTAGGGGACAGGGGGGTTATGAGGATCAGCCCCAGCATTTT. Amino acid sequence: CSARGQGGYEDQPQHF.

This clonotype was found many times. V gene TRBV6-5 combines with J gene TRBJ2-7; 12 bases fit TRBD2. V trimming: 6 bases; J trimming: 3 bases; junction bases outside the gene matches: 6. The CDR3 contains 15 residues. Germline V CDR1 and CDR2: MNHEY, SVGAGI. For the CDR3, the DNA is TGTGCCAGCAGGATACTAGCGGGGGGACTCTACGAGCAGTACTTC. This translates into CASRILAGGLYEQYF.

This clonotype has ten or more counts. CDR3 coding DNA: TGTGCCAGCAGTTACTCTTGGGCTGGAGAGACCCAGTACTTC. Its protein is CASSYSWAGETQYF. The V gene is TRBV6-5, the J gene TRBJ2-5; D not certain. CDR1 is MNHEY, CDR2 SVGAGI, per germline. Trimming pared 0 bases from V and 4 bases from J, leaving 9 bases between. CDR3 length equals 14 residues.